This TCR beta chain is from a study of blood T cells in healthy people across ages. Study findings and constraints: TCR beta diversity per million T cells fell roughly linearly with age. Naive T cell percentage and TCR beta diversity correlated strongly.

It was with a sample-barcoded 5' primer and a J-beta primer mix that a second PCR of about 6 to 12 cycles was run. TCRdb fed the 5' RACE reads into MiXCR, producing one record per CDR3 protein. The sample has about 570,000 distinct CDR3 sequences; over 25% are singletons. About this clonotype: As yet, its antigen is unknown.

The same sample was also studied in work on T cells of mothers and their children.

The source of this sequence is a boy between 2 and 10 years old in good health. Sequencing used blood.

The CDR3 nucleotides read TGTGCCAGCAGTTTACAGTCCCTTTACAATGAGCAGTTCTTC. Translation: CASSLQSLYNEQFF. V and J are TRBV27 and TRBJ2-1, with D uncertain. Trimming left V 2 bases short and J 4 bases short, with 9 bases between. The length of the CDR3 is 14 residues. Looked up from germline, CDR1 is MNHEY and CDR2 is SMNVEV (reference sequence).